Listed here are 19 T cell receptor beta chains from one sample, sequenced in a study of blood T cell repertoires in COVID-19. Measured with immunoSEQ multiplex PCR; TCRdb has only the in-frame clones, and not every one. Found here are some 96,000 clones, less than 95% of them singletons; the top ten hold about 1.8%. The sequenced material came from peripheral blood. Source of these receptors: a man between 60 and 75 years old with acute or convalescent COVID-19.

The chain recombines TRBV27 with TRBJ2-3, with 9 bases identical to TRBD2. This CDR3 has 19 amino acids. CDR1 and CDR2 (germline): MNHEY, SMNVEV (reference sequence). Germline trimming cut 2 bases from V and 2 bases from J; bases unmatched to any gene: 14. Written as DNA, the CDR3 is TGTGCCAGCAGTTTAACTATCGGCACAGCTAGCGGGGACACAGATACGCAGTATTTT. Amino acid sequence: CASSLTIGTASGDTDTQYF.

The chain has TRBV10-2 and TRBJ1-4; 8 nucleotides match TRBD1. From germline, CDR1 is WSHSY and CDR2 SAAADI. The CDR3 consists of 16 residues. Losses at the gene ends were 2 bases for V and 6 bases for J; bases not matched to a gene: 8. The CDR3 DNA sequence: TGCGCCAGCAGTGAGGGACAGGGATTTGGGGATGAAAAACTGTTTTTT. It is translated as CASSEGQGFGDEKLFF.

V usage is TRBV5-6 and J usage is TRBJ2-7, with D possibly matching TRBD2 (5 bases). CDR1 and CDR2 (germline): SGHDT, YYEEEE. The CDR3 sequence is 15 residues long. Trimming stripped 4 bases from V and 2 bases from J, with 16 bases between. The CDR3 sequence is CASSSSFGLAYEQYF. The CDR3 coding sequence is TGTGCCAGCAGCAGTTCATTCGGACTGGCCTACGAGCAGTACTTC.

V gene TRBV10-3 combines with J gene TRBJ1-2, with 7 bases that match TRBD1. Looked up from germline, CDR1 is ENHRY and CDR2 is SYGVKD. Trimming at V came to 5 bases and at J to 3 bases, leaving 9 bases not matched to a gene. The CDR3 loop spans 15 amino acids. The CDR3 sequence is CAISSRQGRDYGYTF. CDR3 nucleotide sequence: TGTGCCATCAGTTCTAGACAGGGCCGGGACTATGGCTACACCTTC.

The rearrangement joins TRBV6-1 to TRBJ1-1; no definite D call. CDR3 size: 14 residues. V lost 1 base and J lost 0, with 6 bases in between. Germline V lookup: CDR1 MNHNS, CDR2 SASEGT. CDR3 loop: CASSEVGMNTEAFF. DNA of the CDR3: TGTGCCAGCAGTGAAGTTGGCATGAACACTGAAGCTTTCTTT.

This sequence joins TRBV20-1 and TRBJ1-2; D not certain. The CDR3 totals 11 residues. V lost 8 bases and J lost 2, with 9 bases in between. CDR1 and CDR2 (germline): DFQATT, SNEGSKA (reference sequence). The CDR3 loop is CSSYFNYGYTF. In DNA, the CDR3 is TGCAGTTCTTACTTCAACTATGGCTACACCTTC.

V usage is TRBV27 and J usage is TRBJ1-1; D is unresolved. Germline CDR1 MNHEY, CDR2 SMNVEV (reference sequence). The CDR3 runs to 15 residues. V was shortened by 1 base and J by 3 bases, with 12 bases between the two germline ends. CDR3 in DNA: TGTGCCAGCAGTTTATACGTCGGCGGGGACACTGAAGCTTTCTTT. Protein product: CASSLYVGGDTEAFF.

The genes are TRBV5-1 and TRBJ1-1, with a tentative D call TRBD1 (5 bases). Per germline, CDR1 SGHRS and CDR2 YFSETQ. The V gene lost 0 bases and the J gene lost 6 bases, with 9 bases spanning the gap. This CDR3 spans 13 amino acids. Here the CDR3 reads CASSLATTAEAFF. The DNA for the CDR3 is TGCGCCAGCAGCTTGGCCACGACAGCTGAAGCTTTCTTT.

The CDR3 sequence: CASSVNSGNTIYF. The CDR3 bases are TGTGCCAGCAGCGTCAACTCTGGAAACACCATATATTTT. This chain joins TRBV5-4 and TRBJ1-3, with D hard to call. Germline V CDR1 and CDR2: SGHNT, YYREEE (reference sequence). The CDR3 has 13 amino acids. V was trimmed by 4 bases and J by 0 bases, leaving 5 bases between them.

The chain uses TRBV10-3 and TRBJ1-1; 10 bases are shared with TRBD1. V lost 7 bases and J lost 7; bases outside the gene matches: 9. The germline CDR1 and CDR2 sequences are ENHRY and SYGVKD. The CDR3 sequence is 14 residues long. The CDR3 region has the DNA TGTGCCATCAACGACAGGGGGCTGGTGAGTGAAGCTTTCTTT. Translated: CAINDRGLVSEAFF.

The chain carries TRBV2 and TRBJ1-1, with D possibly being TRBD1 (6 bases). Between the trimmed V and J ends, which lost 7 bases and 1 base, there was a span of 16 bases. The CDR3 has 15 amino acids. The germline gives CDR1 SNHLY, CDR2 FYNNEI. Here the CDR3 reads CASTLGQGWNTEAFF. The CDR3 bases are TGTGCCAGCACCTTAGGGCAGGGGTGGAACACTGAAGCTTTCTTT.

As concerns this clone: Other nucleotide sequences from this sample produce the same CDR3. V gene TRBV7-9 combines with J gene TRBJ1-6; D ambiguous. The CDR3 has 15 residues. From germline, CDR1 is SEHNR and CDR2 FQNEAQ (reference sequence). Trimming removed 5 bases from V and 0 bases from J, with 8 bases in between. CDR3 bases: TGTGCCAGCAGCCTCGGGAGCTCCTATAATTCACCCCTCCACTTT. Residues: CASSLGSSYNSPLHF.

The chain uses TRBV30 and TRBJ1-6; no reliable D call. The CDR3 is 16 residues long. Germline loops: CDR1 GTSNPN, CDR2 SVGIG (reference sequence). With 0 bases removed from V and 1 base from J, the gap between germline ends came to 10 bases. This CDR3 is CAWSVQEQSYNSPLHF. The CDR3 region has the DNA TGTGCCTGGAGTGTACAAGAACAGTCCTATAATTCACCCCTCCACTTT.

The rearrangement uses TRBV19 and TRBJ2-5; TRBD2 aligns across 8 bases. This CDR3 comprises 13 residues. CDR1 is LNHDA and CDR2 is SQIVND in the germline V gene (reference sequence). J was trimmed by 4 bases and V by 6 bases; bases with no gene match: 4. The CDR3 bases are TGTGCCAGTAGACTCGGGGGGGGAGAGACCCAGTACTTC. Protein: CASRLGGGETQYF. Filled out from reference TRBV19 and TRBJ2-5, the complete variable domain reads DGGITQSPKYLFRKEGQNVTLSCEQNLNHDAMYWYRQDPGQGLRLIYYSQIVNDFQKGDIAEGYSVSREKKESFPLTVTSAQKNPTAFYLCASRLGGGETQYFGPGTRLLVL.

This clone was observed a single time. The rearrangement uses TRBV6-5 and TRBJ1-4; D is uncertain. Trimming pared 10 bases from V and 0 bases from J, leaving 9 bases between. Germline CDR1 reads MNHEY; CDR2 reads SVGAGI. CDR3 size: 13 residues. The CDR3 DNA is TGTGCCACCCAGTTAACAACTAATGAAAAACTGTTTTTT. Protein sequence: CATQLTTNEKLFF.

V and J are TRBV7-9 and TRBJ2-3; the D gene is possibly TRBD2 (5 bases). The germline V gene has CDR1 SEHNR and CDR2 FQNEAQ (reference sequence). V gave up 8 bases and J gave up 5 bases, with 17 bases separating them. CDR3 length: 14 amino acids. DNA for the CDR3: TGTGCCAGCCTCAACCGGATAGAGGGAGATACGCAGTATTTT. Its protein is CASLNRIEGDTQYF.

The rearrangement joins TRBV9 to TRBJ1-2, with 10 bases identical to TRBD1. Trimming at V came to 3 bases and at J to 8 bases, leaving 10 bases not matched to a gene. The CDR3 is 15 amino acids. Germline V lookup: CDR1 SGDLS, CDR2 YYNGEE. The CDR3 coding sequence is TGTGCCAGCAGCGCACAAGTGACAGGGGGCTGGGGCTACACCTTC. It is translated as CASSAQVTGGWGYTF. Based on the CDR3 plus reference TRBV9 and TRBJ1-2, the full variable domain is DSGVTQTPKHLITATGQRVTLRCSPRSGDLSVYWYQQSLDQGLQFLIQYYNGEERAKGNILERFSAQQFPDLHSELNLSSLELGDSALYFCASSAQVTGGWGYTFGSGTRLTVV.

The V and J genes are TRBV25-1 and TRBJ1-1, with 10 nucleotides matching TRBD1. The CDR3 is made up of 15 amino acids. After removal of 5 bases from V and 4 bases from J, the junction contained 7 bases not matched to a gene. Germline values: CDR1 MGHDK, CDR2 SYGVNS. The CDR3 is CASSPTGGLGTEAFF. The CDR3 nucleotides read TGTGCCAGCAGTCCGACAGGGGGCTTGGGCACTGAAGCTTTCTTT.

This rearrangement joins TRBV5-1 to TRBJ1-1, with D tentatively TRBD1 (6 bases). The CDR3 loop spans 13 amino acids. Trimming cost V 1 base and J 5 bases, with 9 bases left between them. Germline CDR1 is SGHRS and CDR2 is YFSETQ. This CDR3 reads CASSLRGSTEAFF. The CDR3 coding sequence is TGCGCCAGCAGCTTGAGGGGGAGTACTGAAGCTTTCTTT. Supplemented by reference TRBV5-1 and TRBJ1-1, the full variable domain reads KAGVTQTPRYLIKTRGQQVTLSCSPISGHRSVSWYQQTPGQGLQFLFEYFSETQRNKGNFPGRFSGRQFSNSRSEMNVSTLELGDSALYLCASSLRGSTEAFFGQGTRLTVV.